This TCR beta chain is from a study of siplizumab effects on memory and regulatory T cells. Study outcomes and limitations: To unstimulated subsets, only a minor fraction of alloreactive clones could be mapped. Apparently more diverse than memory cells, naive T cells also seemed major alloresponse contributors. Proliferating CD4+ or CD8+ clones, roughly 75-95% of them, lacked an assignable naive or memory phenotype.

Method: immunoSEQ multiplex PCR; TCRdb's copy keeps in-frame clones and lacks some. The table has approximately 100,000 clones, around 94% seen once. This clone was counted only a few times. Antigen unknown. Its ends do not fully match the called genes, so a read error is possible. Germline V gene sequence: CDR1 SNHLY, CDR2 FYNNEI. The CDR3 consists of 12 residues. The chain couples TRBV2 to TRBJ1-1; D remains ambiguous. Sequenced input: Tregs sorted from blood. The sequence was collected from a human donor in good health. The CDR3 coding sequence is TGTGCCAGCAGTGAGATGGAGGCGGGCGGACTCTTT. Translated, it gives CASSEMEAGGLF.